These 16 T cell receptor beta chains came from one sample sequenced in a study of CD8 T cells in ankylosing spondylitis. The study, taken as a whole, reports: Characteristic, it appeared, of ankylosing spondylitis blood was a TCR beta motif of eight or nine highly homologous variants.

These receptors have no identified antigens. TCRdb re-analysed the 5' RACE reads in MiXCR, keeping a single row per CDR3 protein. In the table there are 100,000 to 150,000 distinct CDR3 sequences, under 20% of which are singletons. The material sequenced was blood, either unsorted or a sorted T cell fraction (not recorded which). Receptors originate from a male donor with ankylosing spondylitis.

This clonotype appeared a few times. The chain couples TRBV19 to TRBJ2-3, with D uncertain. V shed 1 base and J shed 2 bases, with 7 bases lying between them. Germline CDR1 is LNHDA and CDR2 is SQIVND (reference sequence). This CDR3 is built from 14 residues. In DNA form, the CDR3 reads TGTGCCAGTAGTATAGTGTACCTCACAGATACGCAGTATTTT. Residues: CASSIVYLTDTQYF.

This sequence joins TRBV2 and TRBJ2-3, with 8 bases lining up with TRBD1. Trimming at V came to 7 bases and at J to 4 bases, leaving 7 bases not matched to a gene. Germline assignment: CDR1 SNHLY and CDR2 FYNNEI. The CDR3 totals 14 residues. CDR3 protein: CASMPRGPADTQYF. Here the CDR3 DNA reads TGTGCCAGCATGCCCAGGGGGCCGGCAGATACGCAGTATTTT.

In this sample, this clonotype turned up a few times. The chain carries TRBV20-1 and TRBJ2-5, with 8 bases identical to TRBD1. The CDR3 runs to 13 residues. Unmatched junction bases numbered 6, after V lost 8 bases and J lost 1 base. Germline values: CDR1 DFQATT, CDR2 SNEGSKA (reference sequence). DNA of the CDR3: TGCAGTTCGACAGGGGCGAGCCAAGAGACCCAGTACTTC. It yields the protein CSSTGASQETQYF.

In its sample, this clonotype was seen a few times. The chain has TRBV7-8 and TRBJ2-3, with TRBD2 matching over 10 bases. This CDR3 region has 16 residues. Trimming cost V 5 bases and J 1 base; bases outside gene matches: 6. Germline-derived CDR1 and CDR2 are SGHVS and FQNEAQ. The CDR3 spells CASSPYGTSGTDTQYF. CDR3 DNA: TGTGCCAGCAGCCCCTACGGGACTAGCGGCACAGATACGCAGTATTTT.

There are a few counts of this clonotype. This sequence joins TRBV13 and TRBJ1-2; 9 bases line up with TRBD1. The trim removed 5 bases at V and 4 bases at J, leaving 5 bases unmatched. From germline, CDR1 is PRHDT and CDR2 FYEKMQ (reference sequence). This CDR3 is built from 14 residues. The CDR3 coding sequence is TGTGCCAGCAGCCCTGACAGGGGGGTCTATGGCTACACCTTC. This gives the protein CASSPDRGVYGYTF.

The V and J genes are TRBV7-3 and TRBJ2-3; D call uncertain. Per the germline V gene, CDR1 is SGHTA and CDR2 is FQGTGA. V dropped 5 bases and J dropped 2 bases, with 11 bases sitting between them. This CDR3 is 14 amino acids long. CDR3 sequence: CASSPPDLTDTQYF. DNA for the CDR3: TGTGCCAGCAGCCCGCCGGACCTCACAGATACGCAGTATTTT.

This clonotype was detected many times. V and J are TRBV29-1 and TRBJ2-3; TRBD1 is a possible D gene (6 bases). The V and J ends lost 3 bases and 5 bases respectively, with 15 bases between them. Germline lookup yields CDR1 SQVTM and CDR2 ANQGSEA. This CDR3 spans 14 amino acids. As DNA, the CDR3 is TGCAGCGTTGACTGGACAGTCGCGGAAGATACGCAGTATTTT. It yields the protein CSVDWTVAEDTQYF.

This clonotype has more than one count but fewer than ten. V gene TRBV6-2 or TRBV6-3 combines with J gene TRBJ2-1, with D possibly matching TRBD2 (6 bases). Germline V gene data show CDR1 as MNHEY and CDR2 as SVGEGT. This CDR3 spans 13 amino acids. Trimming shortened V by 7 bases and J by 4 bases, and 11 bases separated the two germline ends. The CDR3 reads CASTEGLYNEQFF. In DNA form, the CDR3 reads TGTGCCAGCACCGAGGGACTTTACAATGAGCAGTTCTTC.

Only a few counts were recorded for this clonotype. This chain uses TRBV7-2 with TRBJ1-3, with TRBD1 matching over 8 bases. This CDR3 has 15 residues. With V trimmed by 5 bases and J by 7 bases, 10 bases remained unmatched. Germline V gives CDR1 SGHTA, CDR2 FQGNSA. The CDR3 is CASSVAGGFGNTIYF. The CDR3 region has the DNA TGTGCCAGCAGCGTGGCAGGGGGCTTCGGGAACACCATATATTTT.

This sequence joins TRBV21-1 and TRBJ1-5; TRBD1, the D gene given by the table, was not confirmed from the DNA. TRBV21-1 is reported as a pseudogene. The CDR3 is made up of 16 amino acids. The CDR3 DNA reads TGTGCCAGCAGCAAAGCACGGGCCAGGGCCGGGGAGCCCCAGCATTTT. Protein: CASSKARARAGEPQHF.

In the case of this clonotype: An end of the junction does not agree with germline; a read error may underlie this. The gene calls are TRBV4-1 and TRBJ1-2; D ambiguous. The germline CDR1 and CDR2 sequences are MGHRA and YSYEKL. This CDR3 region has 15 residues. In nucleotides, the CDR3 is TGCGCCAGCAGACAAGATCAACCGACACCGTATGGCTACACCTTC. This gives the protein CASRQDQPTPYGYTF.

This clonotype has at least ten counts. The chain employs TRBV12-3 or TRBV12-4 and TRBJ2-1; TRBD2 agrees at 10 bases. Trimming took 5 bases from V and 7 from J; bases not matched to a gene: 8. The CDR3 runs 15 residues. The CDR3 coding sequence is TGTGCCAGCAGTCCTAGCGGGAGATCAAGTAATGAGCAGTTCTTC. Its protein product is CASSPSGRSSNEQFF.

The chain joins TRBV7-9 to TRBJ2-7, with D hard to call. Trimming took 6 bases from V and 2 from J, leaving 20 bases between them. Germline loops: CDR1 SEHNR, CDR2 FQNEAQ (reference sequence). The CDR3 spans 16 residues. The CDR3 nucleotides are TGTGCCAGCAGTACCAACTGGGGAAAGAGAGCCTACGAGCAGTACTTC. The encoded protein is CASSTNWGKRAYEQYF.

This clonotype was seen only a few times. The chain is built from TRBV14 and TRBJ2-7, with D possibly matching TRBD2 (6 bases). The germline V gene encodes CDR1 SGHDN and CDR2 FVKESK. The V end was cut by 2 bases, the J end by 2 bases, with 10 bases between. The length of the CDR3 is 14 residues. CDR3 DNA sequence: TGTGCCAGCAGCCAACGCGGGGCGCCCTACGAGCAGTACTTC. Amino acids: CASSQRGAPYEQYF.

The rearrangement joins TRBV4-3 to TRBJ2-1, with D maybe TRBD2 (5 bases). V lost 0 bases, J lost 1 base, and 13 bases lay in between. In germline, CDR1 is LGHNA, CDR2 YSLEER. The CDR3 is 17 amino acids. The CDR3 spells CASSQDRWRASYNEQFF. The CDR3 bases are TGCGCCAGCAGCCAAGATAGGTGGCGGGCTTCCTACAATGAGCAGTTCTTC.

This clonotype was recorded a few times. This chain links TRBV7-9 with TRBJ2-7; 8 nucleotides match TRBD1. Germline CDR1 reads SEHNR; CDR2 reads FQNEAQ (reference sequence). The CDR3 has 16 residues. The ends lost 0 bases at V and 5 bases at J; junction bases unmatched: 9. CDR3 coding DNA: TGTGCCAGCAGCTTAGCGCTCGGACAGGGTACGAACGAGCAGTACTTC. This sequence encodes CASSLALGQGTNEQYF.